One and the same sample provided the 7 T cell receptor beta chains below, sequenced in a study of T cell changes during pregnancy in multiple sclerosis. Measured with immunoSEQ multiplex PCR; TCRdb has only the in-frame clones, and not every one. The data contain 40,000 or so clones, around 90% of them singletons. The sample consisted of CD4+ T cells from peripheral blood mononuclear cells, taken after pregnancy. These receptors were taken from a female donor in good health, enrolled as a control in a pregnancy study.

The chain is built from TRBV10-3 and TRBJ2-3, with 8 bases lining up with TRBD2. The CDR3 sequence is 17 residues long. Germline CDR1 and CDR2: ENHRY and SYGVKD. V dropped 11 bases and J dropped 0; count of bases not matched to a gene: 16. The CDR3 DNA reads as TGTGCCTCCCGCCCCCGGGTTAGCGGGACTAGCACAGATACGCAGTATTTT. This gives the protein CASRPRVSGTSTDTQYF.

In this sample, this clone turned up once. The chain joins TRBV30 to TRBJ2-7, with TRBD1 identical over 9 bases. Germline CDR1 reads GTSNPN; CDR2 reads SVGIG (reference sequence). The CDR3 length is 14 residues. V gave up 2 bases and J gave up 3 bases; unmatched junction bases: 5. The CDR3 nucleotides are TGTGCCTGGAGTAAAGGGGACAGGGACTACGAGCAGTACTTC. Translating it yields CAWSKGDRDYEQYF.

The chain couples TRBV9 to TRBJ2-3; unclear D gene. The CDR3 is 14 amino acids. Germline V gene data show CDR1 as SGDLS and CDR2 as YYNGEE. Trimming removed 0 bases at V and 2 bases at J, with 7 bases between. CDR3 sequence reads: CASSVGHYTDTQYF. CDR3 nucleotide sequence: TGTGCCAGCAGCGTAGGTCACTACACAGATACGCAGTATTTT.

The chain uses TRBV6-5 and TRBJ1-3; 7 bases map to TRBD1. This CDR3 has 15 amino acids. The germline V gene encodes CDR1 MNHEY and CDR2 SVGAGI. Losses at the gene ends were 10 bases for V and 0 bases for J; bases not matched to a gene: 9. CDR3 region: CATPGTDRSGNTIYF. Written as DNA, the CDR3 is TGTGCCACCCCGGGGACAGATCGCTCTGGAAACACCATATATTTT.

This chain's CDR3 is CASSIALGEGEQFF. DNA of the CDR3: TGTGCCAGTAGTATTGCCCTAGGAGAAGGTGAGCAGTTCTTC. The genes are TRBV19 and TRBJ2-1; D is undetermined. The V and J ends lost 3 bases and 9 bases respectively, with 15 bases between them. This CDR3 spans 14 amino acids. Germline lookup yields CDR1 LNHDA and CDR2 SQIVND (reference sequence).

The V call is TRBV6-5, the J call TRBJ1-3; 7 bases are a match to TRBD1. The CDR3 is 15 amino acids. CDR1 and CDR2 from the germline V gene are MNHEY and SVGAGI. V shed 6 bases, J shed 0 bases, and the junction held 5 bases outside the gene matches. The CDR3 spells CASSRGQRSGNTIYF. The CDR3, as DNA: TGTGCCAGCAGCCGGGGACAGCGCTCTGGAAACACCATATATTTT.

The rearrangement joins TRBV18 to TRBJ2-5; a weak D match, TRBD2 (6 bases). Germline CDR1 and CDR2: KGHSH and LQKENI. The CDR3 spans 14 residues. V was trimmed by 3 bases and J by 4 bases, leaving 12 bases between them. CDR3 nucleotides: TGTGCCAGCTCACCGAGGGACGGGAGAGAGACCCAGTACTTC. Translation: CASSPRDGRETQYF.